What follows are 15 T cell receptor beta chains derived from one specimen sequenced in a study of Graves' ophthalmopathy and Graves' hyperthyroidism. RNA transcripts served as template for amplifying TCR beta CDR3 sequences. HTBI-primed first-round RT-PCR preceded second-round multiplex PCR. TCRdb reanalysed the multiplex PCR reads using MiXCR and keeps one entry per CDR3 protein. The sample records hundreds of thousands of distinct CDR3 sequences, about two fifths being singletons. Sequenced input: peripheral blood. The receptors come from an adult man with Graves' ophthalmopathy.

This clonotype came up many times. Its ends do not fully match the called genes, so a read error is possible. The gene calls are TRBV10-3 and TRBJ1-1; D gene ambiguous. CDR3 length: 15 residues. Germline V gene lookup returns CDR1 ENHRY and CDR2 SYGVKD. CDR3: CASSPLGKGNTEAFF. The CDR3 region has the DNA TGTGCCAGCAGTCCCCTCGGGAAGGGCAACACTGAAGCTTTCTTT.

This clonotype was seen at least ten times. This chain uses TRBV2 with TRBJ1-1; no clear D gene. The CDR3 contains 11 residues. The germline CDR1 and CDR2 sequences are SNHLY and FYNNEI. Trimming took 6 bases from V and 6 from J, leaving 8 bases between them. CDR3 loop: CASSPTPEAFF. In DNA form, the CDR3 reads TGTGCCAGCAGCCCGACACCTGAAGCTTTCTTT.

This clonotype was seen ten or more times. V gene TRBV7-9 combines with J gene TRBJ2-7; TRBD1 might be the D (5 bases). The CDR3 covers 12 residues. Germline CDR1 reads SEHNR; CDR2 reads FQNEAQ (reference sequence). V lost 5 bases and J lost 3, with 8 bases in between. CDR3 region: CASSNQGYEQYF. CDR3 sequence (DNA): TGTGCCAGCAGCAATCAGGGCTACGAGCAGTACTTC.

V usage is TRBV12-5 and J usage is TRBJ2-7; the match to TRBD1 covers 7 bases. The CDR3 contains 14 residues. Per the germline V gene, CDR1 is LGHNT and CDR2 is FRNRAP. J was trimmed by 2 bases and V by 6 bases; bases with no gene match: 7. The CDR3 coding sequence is TGTGCTAGTGGAAACCGGGACAGACCCTACGAGCAGTACTTC. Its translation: CASGNRDRPYEQYF.

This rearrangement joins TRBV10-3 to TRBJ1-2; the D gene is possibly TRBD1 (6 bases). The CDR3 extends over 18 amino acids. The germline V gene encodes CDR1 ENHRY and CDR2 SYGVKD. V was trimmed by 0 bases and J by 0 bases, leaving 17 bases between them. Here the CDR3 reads CAISESQGQGPTNYGYTF. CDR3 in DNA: TGTGCCATCAGTGAGTCACAGGGCCAAGGGCCAACTAACTATGGCTACACCTTC.

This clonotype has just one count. CDR3 protein: CASSGTSGNQETQYF. DNA of the CDR3: TGTGCCAGCAGCGGGACTAGCGGGAACCAAGAGACCCAGTACTTC. This rearrangement joins TRBV7-2 to TRBJ2-5; 13 positions match TRBD2. Per the germline V gene, CDR1 is SGHTA and CDR2 is FQGNSA. The V and J ends lost 5 bases and 0 bases, in that order; junction bases with no gene match: 0. The CDR3 has 15 amino acids.

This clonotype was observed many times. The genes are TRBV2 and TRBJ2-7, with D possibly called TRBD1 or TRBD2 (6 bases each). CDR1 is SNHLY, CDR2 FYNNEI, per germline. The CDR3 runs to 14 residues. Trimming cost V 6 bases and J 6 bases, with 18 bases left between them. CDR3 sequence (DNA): TGTGCCAGCAGAGGGACAATGGCGGGGAGCGAGCAGTACTTC. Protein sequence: CASRGTMAGSEQYF. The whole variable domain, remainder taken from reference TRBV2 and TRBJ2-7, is EPEVTQTPSHQVTQMGQEVILRCVPISNHLYFYWYRQILGQKVEFLVSFYNNEISEKSEIFDDQFSVERPDGSNFTLKIRSTKLEDSAMYFCASRGTMAGSEQYFGPGTRLTVT.

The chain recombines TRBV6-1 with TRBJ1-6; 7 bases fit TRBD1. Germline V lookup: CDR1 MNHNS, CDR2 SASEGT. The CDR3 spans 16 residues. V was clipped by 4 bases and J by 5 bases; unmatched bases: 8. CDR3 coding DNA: TGTGCCAGCAGTGCCCGGGACAGTTCCAATAATTCACCCCTCCACTTT. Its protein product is CASSARDSSNNSPLHF.

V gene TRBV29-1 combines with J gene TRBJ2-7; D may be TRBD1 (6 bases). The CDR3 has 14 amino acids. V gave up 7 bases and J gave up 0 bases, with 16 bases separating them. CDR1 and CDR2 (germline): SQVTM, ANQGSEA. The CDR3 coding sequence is TGCAGCGGTTCTTGGACAGTGAGCTCCTACGAGCAGTACTTC. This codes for CSGSWTVSSYEQYF.

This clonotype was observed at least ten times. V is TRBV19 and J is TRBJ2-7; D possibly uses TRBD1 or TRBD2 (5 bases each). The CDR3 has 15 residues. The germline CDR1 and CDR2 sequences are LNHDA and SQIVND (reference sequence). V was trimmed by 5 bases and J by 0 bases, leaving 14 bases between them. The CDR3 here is CASSSIGTDSYEQYF. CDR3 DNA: TGTGCCAGTAGTTCAATCGGGACGGACTCCTACGAGCAGTACTTC.

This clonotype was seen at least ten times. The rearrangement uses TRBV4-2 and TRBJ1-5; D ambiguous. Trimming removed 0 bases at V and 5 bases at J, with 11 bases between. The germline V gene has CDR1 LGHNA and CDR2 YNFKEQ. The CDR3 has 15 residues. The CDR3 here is CASSQDSGRDQPQHF. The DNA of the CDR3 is TGTGCCAGCAGCCAAGATTCGGGTCGGGATCAGCCCCAGCATTTT.

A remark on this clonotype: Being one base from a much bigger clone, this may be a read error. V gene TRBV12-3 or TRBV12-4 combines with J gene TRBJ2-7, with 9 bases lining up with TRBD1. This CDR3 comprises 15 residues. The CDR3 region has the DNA TGTGCCGGCAGTTTAACCGGGACAGGGAGGTACGAGCAGTACTTC. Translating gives CAGSLTGTGRYEQYF.

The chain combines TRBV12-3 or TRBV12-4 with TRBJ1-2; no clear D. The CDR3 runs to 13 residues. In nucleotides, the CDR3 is TGTGCTAGTGGTTTGGCAAGGTACTATGGCTACACCTTC. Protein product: CASGLARYYGYTF.

The CDR3 reads CASSESAGLGGDTQYF. CDR3 DNA sequence: TGTGCCAGCAGTGAATCGGCGGGACTGGGGGGAGATACGCAGTATTTT. The chain has TRBV12-3 or TRBV12-4 and TRBJ2-3; D might be TRBD2 (6 bases). The CDR3 covers 16 residues. The germline V and J ends were trimmed by 5 bases and 5 bases, with 20 bases remaining between them.

This CDR3 is CASSILSGPYNEQFF. The CDR3, as DNA: TGTGCCAGCAGCATCCTTAGCGGGCCTTACAATGAGCAGTTCTTC. The chain carries TRBV9 and TRBJ2-7, with TRBD2 identical over 7 bases. The tail of the sequence fits TRBJ2-1 better, so the J call may be wrong. In germline, CDR1 is SGDLS, CDR2 YYNGEE. The CDR3 is 15 residues long.